This is a list of T cell receptor beta chains from one sample in a study of beta chain features in type 1 diabetes. Using immunoSEQ multiplex PCR, the repertoire was profiled, and TCRdb retains in-frame clones only, with some absent. The sample lists 850,000 to 900,000 clones, roughly a sixth occurring once. The sequencing sample was made of naive CD4+ T cells from blood. Every receptor here comes from a woman aged 18-30 years in good health. The CDR3 runs from the conserved cysteine through the conserved F or W. The order of the fields is D gene, V gene, clone size, J gene, CDR3 protein, CDR3 DNA. The D gene is left open where the match is weak. Some rows have no size entry. The others give once, few or many, or a class for an expanded clone.

D gene: NA
V gene: TRBV28
clone size: NA
J gene: TRBJ1-2
CDR3 protein: CASISAEANYGYTF
CDR3 DNA: TGTGCCAGCATTTCAGCCGAAGCTAACTATGGCTACACCTTC

D gene: NA
V gene: TRBV14
clone size: NA
J gene: TRBJ2-6
CDR3 protein: CASSQDRNRARSGANVLTF
CDR3 DNA: TGTGCCAGCAGCCAAGATCGGAACAGGGCCCGCTCTGGGGCCAACGTCCTGACTTTC

D gene: NA
V gene: TRBV6-5
clone size: NA
J gene: TRBJ2-3
CDR3 protein: CASIPGRSRADTQYF
CDR3 DNA: TGTGCCAGCATTCCGGGCAGATCCAGGGCAGATACGCAGTATTTT

D gene: TRBD2
V gene: TRBV5-1
clone size: few
J gene: TRBJ2-1
CDR3 protein: CASSPGTSLMNEQFF
CDR3 DNA: TGCGCCAGCAGCCCCGGGACTAGCCTAATGAATGAGCAGTTCTTC

D gene: TRBD1
V gene: TRBV4-3
clone size: NA
J gene: TRBJ2-7
CDR3 protein: CASSQVASIPDRAPYEQYF
CDR3 DNA: TGCGCCAGCAGCCAAGTGGCTTCTATCCCGGACAGGGCCCCCTACGAGCAGTACTTC

D gene: TRBD2
V gene: TRBV19
clone size: few
J gene: TRBJ2-1
CDR3 protein: CASSLSGREQFF
CDR3 DNA: TGTGCCAGTAGTCTGAGCGGGAGGGAGCAGTTCTTC

D gene: TRBD2
V gene: TRBV11-3
clone size: NA
J gene: TRBJ2-1
CDR3 protein: CASSLGWTSGTSNEQFF
CDR3 DNA: TGTGCCAGCAGCTTGGGCTGGACTAGCGGGACCAGCAATGAGCAGTTCTTC

D gene: NA
V gene: TRBV10-3
clone size: NA
J gene: TRBJ2-7
CDR3 protein: CAISEHADNYEQYF
CDR3 DNA: TGTGCCATCAGTGAGCACGCGGACAACTACGAGCAGTACTTC

D gene: TRBD1
V gene: TRBV6-5
clone size: NA
J gene: TRBJ1-3
CDR3 protein: CATRTGKDTIYF
CDR3 DNA: TGTGCCACAAGGACAGGGAAGGACACCATATATTTT

D gene: TRBD1
V gene: TRBV5-4
clone size: few
J gene: TRBJ1-6
CDR3 protein: CASSLAGTGVSPLHF
CDR3 DNA: TGTGCCAGCAGCTTGGCAGGGACAGGGGTTTCACCCCTCCACTTT

D gene: TRBD2
V gene: TRBV9
clone size: NA
J gene: TRBJ2-7
CDR3 protein: CASSLGLAGVYEQYF
CDR3 DNA: TGTGCCAGCAGTCTCGGACTAGCGGGAGTCTACGAGCAGTACTTC

D gene: NA
V gene: TRBV19
clone size: NA
J gene: TRBJ2-5
CDR3 protein: CASSRRHQETQYF
CDR3 DNA: TGTGCCAGTAGTCGGCGGCACCAAGAGACCCAGTACTTC

D gene: NA
V gene: TRBV5-1
clone size: NA
J gene: TRBJ2-3
CDR3 protein: CASSLEFVSSTDTQYF
CDR3 DNA: TGCGCCAGCAGCTTGGAGTTCGTATCGAGCACAGATACGCAGTATTTT

D gene: NA
V gene: TRBV9
clone size: few
J gene: TRBJ1-4
CDR3 protein: CASSVGQGNEKLFF
CDR3 DNA: TGTGCCAGCAGCGTAGGGCAGGGGAATGAAAAACTGTTTTTT